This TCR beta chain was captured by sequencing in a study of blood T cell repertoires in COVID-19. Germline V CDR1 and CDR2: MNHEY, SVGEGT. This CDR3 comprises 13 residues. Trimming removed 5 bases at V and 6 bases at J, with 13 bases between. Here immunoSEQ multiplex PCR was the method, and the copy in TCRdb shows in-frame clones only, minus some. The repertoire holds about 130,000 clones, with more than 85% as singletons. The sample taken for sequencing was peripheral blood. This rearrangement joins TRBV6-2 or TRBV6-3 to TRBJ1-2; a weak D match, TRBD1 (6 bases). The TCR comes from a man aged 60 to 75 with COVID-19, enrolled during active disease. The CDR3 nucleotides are TGTGCCAGCAGTACGTGGGGGCTCGATGGCTACACCTTC. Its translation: CASSTWGLDGYTF.